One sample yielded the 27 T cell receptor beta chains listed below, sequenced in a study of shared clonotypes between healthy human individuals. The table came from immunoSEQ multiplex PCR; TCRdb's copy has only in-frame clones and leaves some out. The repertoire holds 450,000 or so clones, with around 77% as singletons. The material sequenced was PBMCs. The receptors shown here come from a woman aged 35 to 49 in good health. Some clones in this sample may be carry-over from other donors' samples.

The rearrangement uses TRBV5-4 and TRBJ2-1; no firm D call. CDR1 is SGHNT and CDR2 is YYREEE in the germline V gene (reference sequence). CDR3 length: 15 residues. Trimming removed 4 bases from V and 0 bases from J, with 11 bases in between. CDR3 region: CASSAPASSYNEQFF. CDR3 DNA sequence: TGTGCCAGCAGCGCCCCTGCGAGCTCCTACAATGAGCAGTTCTTC.

This CDR3 is CASITPGGSDEQYF. As DNA, the CDR3 is TGTGCCAGCATCACTCCAGGGGGCTCGGACGAGCAGTACTTC. The chain uses TRBV28 and TRBJ2-7; TRBD1 matches at 8 bases. V was pared by 7 bases and J by 5 bases, with 10 bases of the junction left unmatched. This CDR3 region has 14 residues. Germline loops: CDR1 MDHEN, CDR2 SYDVKM.

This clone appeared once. The CDR3 nucleotides read TGTGCCAGCACTCCCGGGGGTGCGAACACCGGGGAGCTGTTTTTT. It is translated as CASTPGGANTGELFF. V and J are TRBV7-9 and TRBJ2-2; tentative D call: TRBD2 (6 bases). V lost 7 bases to trimming and J lost 0 bases, with 12 bases between them. Germline CDR1 reads SEHNR; CDR2 reads FQNEAQ (reference sequence). This CDR3 contains 15 residues.

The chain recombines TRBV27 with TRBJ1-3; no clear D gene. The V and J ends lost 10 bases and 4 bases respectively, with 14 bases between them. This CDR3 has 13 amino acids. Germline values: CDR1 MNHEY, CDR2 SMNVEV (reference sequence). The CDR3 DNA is TGTGCCACCCACCCTCCCGACGGAAACACCATATATTTT. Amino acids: CATHPPDGNTIYF.

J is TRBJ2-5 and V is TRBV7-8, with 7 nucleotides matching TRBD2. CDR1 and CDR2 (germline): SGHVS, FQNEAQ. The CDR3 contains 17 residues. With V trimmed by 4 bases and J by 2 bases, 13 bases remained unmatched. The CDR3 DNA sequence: TGTGCCAGCAGCTCCACAATAGCGGGTAGTGCTCAAGAGACCCAGTACTTC. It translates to CASSSTIAGSAQETQYF.

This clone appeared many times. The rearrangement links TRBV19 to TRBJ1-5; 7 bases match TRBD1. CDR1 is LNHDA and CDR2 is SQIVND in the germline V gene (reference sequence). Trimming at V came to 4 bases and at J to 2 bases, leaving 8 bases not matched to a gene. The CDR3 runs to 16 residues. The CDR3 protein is CASSTNRGFGNQPQHF. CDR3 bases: TGTGCCAGTAGTACCAACAGGGGTTTCGGCAATCAGCCCCAGCATTTT.

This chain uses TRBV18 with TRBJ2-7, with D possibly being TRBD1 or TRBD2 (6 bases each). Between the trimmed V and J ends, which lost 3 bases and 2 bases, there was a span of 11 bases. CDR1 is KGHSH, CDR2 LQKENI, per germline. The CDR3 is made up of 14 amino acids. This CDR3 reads CASSPARGPYEQYF. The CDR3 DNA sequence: TGTGCCAGCTCACCCGCCCGGGGGCCCTACGAGCAGTACTTC.

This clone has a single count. The CDR3 DNA sequence: TGTGCCAGTAGTCACGCAGGGGCCTATGGCTACACCTTC. Its protein is CASSHAGAYGYTF. The chain carries TRBV19 and TRBJ1-2, with D perhaps matching TRBD1 (6 bases). The V gene lost 5 bases and the J gene lost 4 bases, with 11 bases spanning the gap. Germline values: CDR1 LNHDA, CDR2 SQIVND (reference sequence). This CDR3 has 13 residues.

CDR3: CASSELRNEQYF. The CDR3 nucleotides read TGTGCCAGCAGTGAATTGAGGAACGAGCAGTACTTC. V is TRBV2 and J is TRBJ2-7; D uncertain. V was shortened by 2 bases and J by 5 bases, with 7 bases between the two germline ends. Germline CDR1 is SNHLY and CDR2 is FYNNEI. The CDR3 is 12 residues long. The full variable domain, completed using reference TRBV2 and TRBJ2-7, is EPEVTQTPSHQVTQMGQEVILRCVPISNHLYFYWYRQILGQKVEFLVSFYNNEISEKSEIFDDQFSVERPDGSNFTLKIRSTKLEDSAMYFCASSELRNEQYFGPGTRLTVT.

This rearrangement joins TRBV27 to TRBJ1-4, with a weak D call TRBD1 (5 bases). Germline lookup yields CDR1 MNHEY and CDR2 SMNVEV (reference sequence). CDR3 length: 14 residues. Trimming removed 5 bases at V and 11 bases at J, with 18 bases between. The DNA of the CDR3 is TGTGCCAGCAGTATCAGTGGGACCTACAGTAAACTGTTTTTT. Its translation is CASSISGTYSKLFF. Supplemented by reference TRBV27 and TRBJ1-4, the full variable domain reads EAQVTQNPRYLITVTGKKLTVTCSQNMNHEYMSWYRQDPGLGLRQIYYSMNVEVTDKGDVPEGYKVSRKEKRNFPLILESPSPNQTSLYFCASSISGTYSKLFFGSGTQLSVL.

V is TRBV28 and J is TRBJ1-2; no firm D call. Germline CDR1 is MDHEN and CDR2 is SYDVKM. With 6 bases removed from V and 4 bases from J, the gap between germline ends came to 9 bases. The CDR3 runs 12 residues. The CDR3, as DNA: TGTGCCAGCAGGAGGACTGGCTATGGCTACACCTTC. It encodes CASRRTGYGYTF.

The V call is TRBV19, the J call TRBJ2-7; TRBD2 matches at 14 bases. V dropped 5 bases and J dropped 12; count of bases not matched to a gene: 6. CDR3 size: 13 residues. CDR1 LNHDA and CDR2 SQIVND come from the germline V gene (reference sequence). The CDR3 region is CASSPGLAGVAYF. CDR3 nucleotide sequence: TGTGCCAGTAGTCCGGGACTAGCGGGAGTGGCGTACTTC.

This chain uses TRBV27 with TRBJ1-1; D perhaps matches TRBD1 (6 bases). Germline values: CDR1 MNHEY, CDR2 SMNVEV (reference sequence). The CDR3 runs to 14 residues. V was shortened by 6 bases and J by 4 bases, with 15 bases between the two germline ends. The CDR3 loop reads CASSPSGASTEAFF. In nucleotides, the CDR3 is TGTGCCAGCAGCCCCTCGGGGGCGTCCACTGAAGCTTTCTTT.

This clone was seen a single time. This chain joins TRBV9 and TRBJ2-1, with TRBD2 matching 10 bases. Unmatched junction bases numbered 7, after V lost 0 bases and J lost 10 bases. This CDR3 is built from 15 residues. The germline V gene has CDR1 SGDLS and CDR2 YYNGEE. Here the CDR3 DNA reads TGTGCCAGCAGCGTAGGGGGGCTAGCGGGAGACGAGCAGTTCTTC. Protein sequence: CASSVGGLAGDEQFF.

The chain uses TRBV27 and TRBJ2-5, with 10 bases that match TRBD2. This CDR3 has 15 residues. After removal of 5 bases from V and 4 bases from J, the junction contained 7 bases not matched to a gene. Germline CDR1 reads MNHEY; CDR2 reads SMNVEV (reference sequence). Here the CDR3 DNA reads TGTGCCAGCAGTCCTACAGCGGGAGGGCTAGAGACCCAGTACTTC. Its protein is CASSPTAGGLETQYF.

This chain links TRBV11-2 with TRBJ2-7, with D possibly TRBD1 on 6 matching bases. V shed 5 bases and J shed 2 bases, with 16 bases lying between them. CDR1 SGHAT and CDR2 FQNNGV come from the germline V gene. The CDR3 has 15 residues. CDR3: CASSVGGSDTYEQYF. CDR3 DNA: TGTGCCAGCAGCGTAGGGGGTAGCGATACCTACGAGCAGTACTTC. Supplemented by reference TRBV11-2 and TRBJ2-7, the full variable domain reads EAGVAQSPRYKIIEKRQSVAFWCNPISGHATLYWYQQILGQGPKLLIQFQNNGVVDDSQLPKDRFSAERLKGVDSTLKIQPAKLEDSAVYLCASSVGGSDTYEQYFGPGTRLTVT.

The CDR3 protein is CASSRDYRIEQYF. The CDR3 DNA reads TGTGCCAGCAGCAGGGACTATCGAATCGAGCAGTACTTC. This chain connects TRBV7-9 to TRBJ2-7; 7 bases are a match to TRBD2. Per the germline V gene, CDR1 is SEHNR and CDR2 is FQNEAQ (reference sequence). Trimming cost V 5 bases and J 6 bases; bases outside gene matches: 7. The CDR3 covers 13 residues.

The CDR3 protein is CASSSGADRGHEQYF. As DNA, the CDR3 is TGCGCCAGCAGCTCGGGAGCGGACAGGGGGCACGAGCAGTACTTC. This chain joins TRBV5-1 and TRBJ2-7; 11 bases fit TRBD1. V dropped 3 bases and J dropped 5; count of bases not matched to a gene: 7. The germline V gene has CDR1 SGHRS and CDR2 YFSETQ. The CDR3 length is 15 residues.

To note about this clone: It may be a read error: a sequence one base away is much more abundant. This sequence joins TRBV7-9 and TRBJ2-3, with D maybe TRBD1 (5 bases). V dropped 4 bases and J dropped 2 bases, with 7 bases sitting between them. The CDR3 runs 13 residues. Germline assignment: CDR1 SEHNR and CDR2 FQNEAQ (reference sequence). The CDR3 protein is CASSWGVTDTQYF. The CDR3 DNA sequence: TGTGCCAGCAGCTGGGGCGTCACAGATACGCAGTATTTT.

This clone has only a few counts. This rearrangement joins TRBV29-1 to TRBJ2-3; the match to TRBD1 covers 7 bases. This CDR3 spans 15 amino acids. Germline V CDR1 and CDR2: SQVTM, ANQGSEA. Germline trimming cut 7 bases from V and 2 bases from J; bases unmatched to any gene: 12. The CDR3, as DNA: TGCAGCGCTGACCCGACAGGGCCGACCACAGATACGCAGTATTTT. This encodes CSADPTGPTTDTQYF.

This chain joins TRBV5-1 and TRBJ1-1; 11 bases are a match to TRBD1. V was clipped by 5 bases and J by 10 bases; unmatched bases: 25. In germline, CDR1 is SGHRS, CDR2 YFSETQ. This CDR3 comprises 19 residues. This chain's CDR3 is CASSTLPGQGESRVVGAFF. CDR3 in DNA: TGCGCCAGCAGTACCCTACCGGGACAGGGGGAGTCTCGGGTAGTCGGAGCTTTCTTT.

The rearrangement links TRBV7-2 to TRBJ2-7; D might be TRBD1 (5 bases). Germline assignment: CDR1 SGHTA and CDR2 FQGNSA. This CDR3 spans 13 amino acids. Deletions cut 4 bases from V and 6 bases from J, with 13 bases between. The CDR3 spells CASSSTGRVEQYF. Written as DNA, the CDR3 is TGTGCCAGCAGCTCAACAGGTCGGGTCGAGCAGTACTTC.

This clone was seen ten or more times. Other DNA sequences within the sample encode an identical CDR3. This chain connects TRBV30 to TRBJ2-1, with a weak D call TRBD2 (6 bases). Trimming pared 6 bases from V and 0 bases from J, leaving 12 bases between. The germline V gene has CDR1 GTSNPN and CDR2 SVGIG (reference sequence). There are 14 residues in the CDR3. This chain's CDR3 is CACRQAGSYNEQFF. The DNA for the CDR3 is TGTGCCTGCCGACAAGCGGGCTCCTACAATGAGCAGTTCTTC.

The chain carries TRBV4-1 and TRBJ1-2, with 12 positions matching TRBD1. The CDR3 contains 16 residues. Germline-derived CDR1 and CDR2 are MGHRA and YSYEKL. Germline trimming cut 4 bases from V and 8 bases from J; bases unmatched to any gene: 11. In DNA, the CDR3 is TGCGCCAGCAGCCCGGGACAGGGGGCGACAGTTCGGGGCTACACCTTC. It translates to CASSPGQGATVRGYTF.

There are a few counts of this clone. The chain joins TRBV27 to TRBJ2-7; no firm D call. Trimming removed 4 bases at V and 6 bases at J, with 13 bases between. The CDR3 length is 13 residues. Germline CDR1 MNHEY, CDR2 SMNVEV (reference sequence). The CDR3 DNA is TGTGCCAGCAGTTCCCCGATGGGCGCCGAGCAGTACTTC. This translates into CASSSPMGAEQYF.

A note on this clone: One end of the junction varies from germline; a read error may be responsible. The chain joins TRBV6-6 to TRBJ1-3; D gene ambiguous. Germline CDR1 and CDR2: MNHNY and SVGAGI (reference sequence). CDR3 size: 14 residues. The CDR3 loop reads CASSAGLPGDTIYF. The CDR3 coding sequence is TGTGCCAGCAGTGCTGGTTTACCTGGAGACACCATATATTTT.

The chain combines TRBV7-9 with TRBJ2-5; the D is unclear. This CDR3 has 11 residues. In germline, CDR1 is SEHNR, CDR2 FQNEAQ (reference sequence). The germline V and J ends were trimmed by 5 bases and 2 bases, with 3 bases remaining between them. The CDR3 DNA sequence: TGTGCCAGCAGCCCGCAAGAGACCCAGTACTTC. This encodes CASSPQETQYF.